This TCR beta chain was sequenced in a study of beta chain features in type 1 diabetes. Study-wide findings and caveats: Overrepresentation of cells with high TCR expression could result from cDNA sequencing. Patients with Type 1 diabetes showed moderately but significantly shorter TCRB CDR3s in all four CD4+ subsets. Patients' naive, central memory and regulatory TCRB repertoires appeared more alike than those of healthy donors. Whether HLA type affects TCRB rearrangement stayed undetermined in the present work.

Concerning this clone: Its target is not known.

The V end was cut by 0 bases, the J end by 2 bases, with 11 bases between. This CDR3 has 15 residues. The germline V gene encodes CDR1 SGHTA and CDR2 FQGNSA. The entirety of the isolated RNA underwent reverse transcription, so expressed TCRB transcripts were sequenced. Libraries were prepared by immunoSEQ multiplex PCR; TCRdb keeps only in-frame clonotypes and omits some of them. The sample consists of around 240,000 clones, roughly 17% of them appearing once. Heparinised blood was drawn once per donor, averaging around 120 mL. V usage is TRBV7-2 and J usage is TRBJ2-7, with a possible D match to TRBD1 (6 bases). This sequence was found in a man younger than 45 with type 1 diabetes. The source material was naive CD4+ T cells from blood. DNA for the CDR3: TGTGCCAGCAGCTTAGCCGGCAGGGGCACCTACGAGCAGTACTTC. Its protein product is CASSLAGRGTYEQYF.